Following are 19 T cell receptor beta chains from one sample sequenced in a study of blood T cell repertoires in COVID-19. This table comes from immunoSEQ multiplex PCR, and its TCRdb copy is limited to in-frame clones, with some not included. The sample shows hundreds of thousands of clones, approximately 88% of them seen only once. Specimen: peripheral blood. These TCRs come from a woman between 50 and 59 years old with COVID-19, enrolled during active disease.

CDR3 in DNA: TGTGCCACCTCAGCAGGGTTGAACACTGAAGCTTTCTTT. Translation: CATSAGLNTEAFF. The chain combines TRBV10-3 with TRBJ1-1; D is possibly TRBD1 (5 bases). The CDR3 spans 13 residues. The V end was cut by 10 bases, the J end by 0 bases, with 12 bases between. Germline V gene sequence: CDR1 ENHRY, CDR2 SYGVKD.

This chain links TRBV28 with TRBJ2-1; 8 bases line up with TRBD2. Trimming cost V 7 bases and J 7 bases; bases outside gene matches: 9. From germline, CDR1 is MDHEN and CDR2 SYDVKM. The CDR3 consists of 14 residues. The CDR3 region has the DNA TGTGCCAGCACCCTAACCGGGGGGGTAAATGAGCAGTTCTTC. It yields the protein CASTLTGGVNEQFF.

This clone was detected only once. The chain recombines TRBV30 with TRBJ1-1; 7 positions agree with TRBD1. Germline lookup yields CDR1 GTSNPN and CDR2 SVGIG (reference sequence). Germline trimming cut 1 base from V and 0 bases from J; bases unmatched to any gene: 5. CDR3 length: 15 amino acids. The CDR3 region is CAWSAPQGLNTEAFF. The CDR3 region has the DNA TGTGCCTGGAGTGCTCCACAGGGGTTGAACACTGAAGCTTTCTTT.

In its sample, this clone was seen once. The chain couples TRBV5-1 to TRBJ1-2; D unclear. From germline, CDR1 is SGHRS and CDR2 YFSETQ. The CDR3 runs 13 residues. Deletions cut 0 bases from V and 4 bases from J, with 7 bases between. The CDR3 nucleotides read TGCGCCAGCAGCTTGGAGCGAATCTATGGCTACACCTTC. As protein: CASSLERIYGYTF.

V is TRBV19 and J is TRBJ2-1, with 12 bases that match TRBD1. The CDR3 has 15 amino acids. The junction had 4 bases not matched to a gene; V was cut back by 3 bases and J by 7 bases. Germline V gene sequence: CDR1 LNHDA, CDR2 SQIVND (reference sequence). The CDR3 sequence is CASSILGQGANEQFF. The CDR3 nucleotides read TGTGCCAGTAGTATCCTGGGACAGGGGGCTAATGAGCAGTTCTTC.

V and J are TRBV24-1 and TRBJ2-5, with 8 bases aligning to TRBD2. CDR3 size: 16 residues. Germline V CDR1 and CDR2: KGHDR, SFDVKD. V gave up 4 bases and J gave up 5 bases; unmatched junction bases: 11. The CDR3 spells CATSDTTLAGSETQYF. DNA for the CDR3: TGTGCCACCAGTGACACCACCCTAGCGGGTTCGGAGACCCAGTACTTC.

The chain uses TRBV19 and TRBJ1-5; D is undetermined. V was cut by 2 bases and J by 0 bases, with 8 bases left in between. CDR3 length: 15 residues. The germline V gene has CDR1 LNHDA and CDR2 SQIVND (reference sequence). CDR3 amino acids: CASSILSGSNQPQHF. Here the CDR3 DNA reads TGTGCCAGTAGTATATTGTCGGGTAGCAATCAGCCCCAGCATTTT.

The chain joins TRBV24-1 to TRBJ2-7, with a tentative D call TRBD2 (6 bases). This CDR3 is 14 amino acids long. The germline V and J ends were trimmed by 8 bases and 7 bases, with 20 bases remaining between them. From germline, CDR1 is KGHDR and CDR2 SFDVKD. The CDR3: CATTAETSRVEQYF. For the CDR3, the DNA is TGTGCCACCACTGCGGAGACTAGTAGGGTTGAGCAGTACTTC.

V and J are TRBV13 and TRBJ2-2; 12 nucleotides agree with TRBD2. Losses at the gene ends were 2 bases for V and 0 bases for J; bases not matched to a gene: 1. CDR3 length: 17 amino acids. Germline V gene sequence: CDR1 PRHDT, CDR2 FYEKMQ (reference sequence). The CDR3 bases are TGTGCCAGCAGCTTACGGACTAGCGGGGCGAACACCGGGGAGCTGTTTTTT. Residues: CASSLRTSGANTGELFF.

The J gene is TRBJ1-1, the V gene TRBV7-2, with a possible D match to TRBD1 (5 bases). This CDR3 is 13 amino acids long. Trimming removed 5 bases at V and 5 bases at J, with 12 bases between. The germline V gene encodes CDR1 SGHTA and CDR2 FQGNSA. CDR3 bases: TGTGCCAGCAGCCCGGGCCCAGGGACTGAAGCTTTCTTT. It specifies CASSPGPGTEAFF.

CDR3: CASSILGGPMGEKLFF. CDR3 nucleotide sequence: TGTGCCAGTAGCATCCTAGGGGGACCCATGGGTGAAAAACTGTTTTTT. V is TRBV19 and J is TRBJ1-4; D is possibly TRBD1 (6 bases). Germline CDR1 reads LNHDA; CDR2 reads SQIVND (reference sequence). V lost 6 bases and J lost 7, with 21 bases in between. CDR3 length equals 16 residues.

The J gene is TRBJ2-2, the V gene TRBV19; TRBD2 matches 16 bases. With V trimmed by 7 bases and J by 1 base, 6 bases remained unmatched. This CDR3 contains 18 residues. Germline V lookup: CDR1 LNHDA, CDR2 SQIVND (reference sequence). CDR3 in amino acids: CASTGTSGGAWNTGELFF. In nucleotides, the CDR3 is TGTGCCAGTACCGGGACTAGCGGGGGGGCCTGGAACACCGGGGAGCTGTTTTTT.

The CDR3 sequence is CASSPRDSLLANYGYTF. The CDR3 DNA reads TGTGCCAGCAGTCCCCGGGACAGCCTGCTCGCTAACTATGGCTACACCTTC. The genes are TRBV6-6 and TRBJ1-2, with TRBD1 matching 7 bases. The CDR3 totals 17 residues. Germline V gives CDR1 MNHNY, CDR2 SVGAGI (reference sequence). Trimming removed 5 bases from V and 0 bases from J; junction bases left unmatched: 12.

V and J are TRBV10-3 and TRBJ2-3, with 7 positions matching TRBD2. Germline-derived CDR1 and CDR2 are ENHRY and SYGVKD. CDR3 size: 15 residues. The J segment lost 2 bases and the V segment lost 5 bases, leaving 7 bases of the junction unmatched. The CDR3 reads CAISHNGGTTDTQYF. The CDR3 coding sequence is TGTGCCATCAGTCACAACGGGGGGACCACAGATACGCAGTATTTT.

There are a few counts of this clone. The rearrangement uses TRBV11-2 and TRBJ2-2; 7 nucleotides align to TRBD1. V dropped 5 bases and J dropped 0; count of bases not matched to a gene: 6. Germline CDR1 is SGHAT and CDR2 is FQNNGV. The CDR3 loop spans 16 amino acids. The CDR3 loop is CASSLQGPPNTGELFF. As DNA, the CDR3 is TGTGCCAGCAGCCTACAGGGGCCTCCGAACACCGGGGAGCTGTTTTTT. Full variable domain (missing parts from reference TRBV11-2 and TRBJ2-2): EAGVAQSPRYKIIEKRQSVAFWCNPISGHATLYWYQQILGQGPKLLIQFQNNGVVDDSQLPKDRFSAERLKGVDSTLKIQPAKLEDSAVYLCASSLQGPPNTGELFFGEGSRLTVL.

The CDR3 reads CSVRTSGPTDTQYF. CDR3 DNA: TGCAGCGTTAGGACTAGCGGCCCCACAGATACGCAGTATTTT. The chain employs TRBV29-1 and TRBJ2-3; 10 bases are a match to TRBD2. Looked up from germline, CDR1 is SQVTM and CDR2 is ANQGSEA. V lost 5 bases to trimming and J lost 2 bases; unmatched junction nucleotides: 4. This CDR3 has 14 amino acids.

The chain uses TRBV4-2 and TRBJ2-2; 9 bases are a match to TRBD1. V shed 1 base and J 4 bases; nucleotides not matched to a gene: 7. This CDR3 contains 17 residues. Germline lookup yields CDR1 LGHNA and CDR2 YNFKEQ. CDR3 nucleotides: TGTGCCAGCAGCCAAGTGAGGGGACAGGGAGGCACCGGGGAGCTGTTTTTT. This gives the protein CASSQVRGQGGTGELFF.

This sequence joins TRBV14 and TRBJ2-2; a possible D gene is TRBD2 (5 bases). CDR1 is SGHDN and CDR2 is FVKESK in the germline V gene. The length of the CDR3 is 15 residues. V dropped 1 base and J dropped 4 bases, with 10 bases sitting between them. CDR3 in amino acids: CASSQVAGPTGELFF. DNA of the CDR3: TGTGCCAGCAGCCAAGTGGCGGGTCCCACCGGGGAGCTGTTTTTT.

The rearrangement joins TRBV6-5 to TRBJ1-1, with D unclear. The CDR3 is 13 residues long. With 0 bases removed from V and 4 bases from J, the gap between germline ends came to 6 bases. Germline loops: CDR1 MNHEY, CDR2 SVGAGI. CDR3 nucleotide sequence: TGTGCCAGCAGTTACTCCGTGCGCACTGAAGCTTTCTTT. This encodes CASSYSVRTEAFF.